The 29 T cell receptor beta chains below were found in one sample sequenced in a study of blood T cell repertoires in COVID-19. Clones were sequenced by immunoSEQ multiplex PCR, and TCRdb holds only the in-frame ones, with some missing. The sample lists approximately 300,000 clones, around 89% occurring once. Specimen: peripheral blood. The receptor source for this set is a man between 35 and 55 years old with acute or convalescent COVID-19.

This sequence joins TRBV5-1 and TRBJ1-2, with TRBD1 as a possible D gene (5 bases). The germline V gene encodes CDR1 SGHRS and CDR2 YFSETQ. This CDR3 region has 15 residues. Trimming took off 1 base at V and 0 bases at J, with 10 bases between the two ends. CDR3 residues: CASSLIGQTNYGYTF. DNA of the CDR3: TGCGCCAGCAGCTTGATTGGACAAACTAACTATGGCTACACCTTC.

The V call is TRBV3-1 (or the pseudogene TRBV3-2), the J call TRBJ1-3, with D possibly TRBD1 on 6 matching bases. This CDR3 is built from 15 residues. Germline assignment: CDR1 LGHDT and CDR2 YNNKEL (reference sequence). V was trimmed by 8 bases and J by 0 bases, leaving 14 bases between them. The CDR3 region has the DNA TGTGCCAGCTCCCGGGACATTCGCTCTGGAAACACCATATATTTT. Translated: CASSRDIRSGNTIYF.

The chain has TRBV6-1 and TRBJ1-4; 7 nucleotides match TRBD1. Germline V gene data show CDR1 as MNHNS and CDR2 as SASEGT. The CDR3 runs 15 residues. J was trimmed by 3 bases and V by 3 bases; bases with no gene match: 4. DNA for the CDR3: TGTGCCAGCAGTGAGACAGGGTTCGCTAATGAAAAACTGTTTTTT. This encodes CASSETGFANEKLFF.

The chain recombines TRBV12-3 or TRBV12-4 with TRBJ2-7; the D gene is possibly TRBD1 (5 bases). The ends were cut back, 6 bases at V and 12 bases at J, with 18 bases in the middle. This CDR3 is 12 amino acids long. CDR3 region: CASSLLGVGPYF. The DNA for the CDR3 is TGTGCCAGCAGCCTCCTGGGCGTGGGGCCGTACTTC.

The V call is TRBV7-9, the J call TRBJ1-1; D is possibly TRBD1 (5 bases). Germline V gives CDR1 SEHNR, CDR2 FQNEAQ (reference sequence). The CDR3 has 15 residues. Trimming stripped 5 bases from V and 4 bases from J, with 17 bases between. The CDR3 spells CASSPAGGGSTEAFF. The CDR3 DNA is TGTGCCAGCAGCCCAGCGGGGGGTGGGAGCACTGAAGCTTTCTTT. The whole variable domain, remainder taken from reference TRBV7-9 and TRBJ1-1, is DTGVSQNPRHKITKRGQNVTFRCDPISEHNRLYWYRQTLGQGPEFLTYFQNEAQLEKSRLLSDRFSAERPKGSFSTLEIQRTEQGDSAMYLCASSPAGGGSTEAFFGQGTRLTVV.

The chain combines TRBV5-8 with TRBJ1-1; D not certain. The CDR3 has 15 residues. Germline values: CDR1 SGHTS, CDR2 YDEGEE. V shed 2 bases and J shed 4 bases, with 15 bases lying between them. CDR3 nucleotide sequence: TGTGCCAGCAGCTTAGGGAGGGTGAGAGGCACTGAAGCTTTCTTT. As protein: CASSLGRVRGTEAFF.

The rearrangement joins TRBV24-1 to TRBJ1-2; tentative D call: TRBD1 (5 bases). CDR3 length: 13 amino acids. V was clipped by 4 bases and J by 4 bases, with 9 bases between them. Germline V gene lookup returns CDR1 KGHDR and CDR2 SFDVKD. Here the CDR3 reads CATSEPGIYGYTF. CDR3 DNA sequence: TGTGCCACCAGTGAACCAGGGATCTATGGCTACACCTTC.

The V and J genes are TRBV5-1 and TRBJ2-7; tentatively, D is TRBD2 (5 bases). The CDR3 spans 16 residues. Germline CDR1 and CDR2: SGHRS and YFSETQ. Trimming stripped 4 bases from V and 1 base from J, with 18 bases between. CDR3 sequence reads: CASSPREQRRSYEQYF. The CDR3 region has the DNA TGCGCCAGCAGCCCCCGAGAACAGCGGCGATCCTACGAGCAGTACTTC. The variable domain in full, with the rest retrieved from reference TRBV5-1 and TRBJ2-7, is KAGVTQTPRYLIKTRGQQVTLSCSPISGHRSVSWYQQTPGQGLQFLFEYFSETQRNKGNFPGRFSGRQFSNSRSEMNVSTLELGDSALYLCASSPREQRRSYEQYFGPGTRLTVT.

About this clone: Other DNA sequences in the sample encode the same CDR3. This rearrangement joins TRBV6-5 to TRBJ1-1; 8 nucleotides line up with TRBD1. The germline gives CDR1 MNHEY, CDR2 SVGAGI. This CDR3 is 13 amino acids long. The J segment lost 1 base and the V segment lost 8 bases, leaving 3 bases of the junction unmatched. In nucleotides, the CDR3 is TGTGCCAGCCGAGGGACAGGGAACACTGAAGCTTTCTTT. Translated, it gives CASRGTGNTEAFF.

J is TRBJ1-2 and V is TRBV5-1; D gene ambiguous. V lost 0 bases, J lost 2 bases, and 14 bases lay in between. The germline V gene encodes CDR1 SGHRS and CDR2 YFSETQ. The CDR3 loop spans 16 amino acids. DNA of the CDR3: TGCGCCAGCAGCTTGGGGGCCTTTACAGCAAACTATGGCTACACCTTC. Its translation: CASSLGAFTANYGYTF.

The genes are TRBV3-1 (or the pseudogene TRBV3-2) and TRBJ2-3, with D possibly matching TRBD2 (7 bases). Trimming cost V 0 bases and J 6 bases, with 13 bases left between them. Germline V gives CDR1 LGHDT, CDR2 YNNKEL (reference sequence). The CDR3 loop spans 15 amino acids. The CDR3 loop reads CASSQDGGAEDTQYF. Written as DNA, the CDR3 is TGTGCCAGCAGCCAAGATGGGGGGGCGGAGGATACGCAGTATTTT.

About this clone: Germline is not matched at one junction end, which may reflect a read error. This CDR3 is also generated by other DNA sequences in the sample. The chain has TRBV12-5 and TRBJ2-7; 10 bases are a match to TRBD1. The CDR3 totals 13 residues. In germline, CDR1 is LGHNT, CDR2 FRNRAP. CDR3 protein: CASGLGQGNEQYF. DNA for the CDR3: TGTGCTAGTGGCTTGGGACAGGGGAACGAGCAGTACTTC.

This chain links TRBV9 with TRBJ1-2; D is unclear. There are 13 residues in the CDR3. Germline CDR1 is SGDLS and CDR2 is YYNGEE. V was shortened by 3 bases and J by 8 bases, with 14 bases between the two germline ends. CDR3 protein: CASSAQVSRGYTF. Written as DNA, the CDR3 is TGTGCCAGCAGCGCCCAGGTGTCAAGGGGCTACACCTTC.

The chain employs TRBV5-4 and TRBJ1-2; D perhaps matches TRBD1 (6 bases). CDR3 length: 17 residues. Trimming removed 0 bases from V and 3 bases from J, with 18 bases in between. CDR1 is SGHNT, CDR2 YYREEE, per germline (reference sequence). As DNA, the CDR3 is TGTGCCAGCAGCTTGGGGACAGAAGTGGGGGTTGACTATGGCTACACCTTC. Translated, it gives CASSLGTEVGVDYGYTF.

The gene calls are TRBV2 and TRBJ1-6; D ambiguous. V gave up 3 bases and J gave up 11 bases, with 5 bases separating them. Germline CDR1 reads SNHLY; CDR2 reads FYNNEI. The CDR3 has 11 residues. The CDR3 coding sequence is TGTGCCAGCAGTGACCCTACACCCCTCCACTTT. As protein: CASSDPTPLHF. The whole variable domain, remainder taken from reference TRBV2 and TRBJ1-6, is EPEVTQTPSHQVTQMGQEVILRCVPISNHLYFYWYRQILGQKVEFLVSFYNNEISEKSEIFDDQFSVERPDGSNFTLKIRSTKLEDSAMYFCASSDPTPLHFGNGTRLTVT.

In regard to this clone: One junction end disagrees with the germline gene, perhaps due to a read error. The chain links TRBV19 to TRBJ1-2; possibly TRBD1 for D (6 bases). This CDR3 spans 12 amino acids. Germline V gene sequence: CDR1 LNHDA, CDR2 SQIVND (reference sequence). The CDR3 sequence is CASSPRARGYTF. DNA for the CDR3: TGTGCCAGTAGTCCAAGGGCCAGGGGCTACACTTTC.

The J gene is TRBJ1-2, the V gene TRBV5-1; 7 nucleotides agree with TRBD1. This CDR3 contains 12 residues. The germline CDR1 and CDR2 sequences are SGHRS and YFSETQ. V shed 6 bases and J 6 bases; nucleotides not matched to a gene: 5. The CDR3 region has the DNA TGCGCCAGCACCTATGGACAGGATGGCTACACCTTC. Amino acid sequence: CASTYGQDGYTF.

This chain joins TRBV5-6 and TRBJ2-2, with 8 positions matching TRBD2. This CDR3 region has 17 residues. Per the germline V gene, CDR1 is SGHDT and CDR2 is YYEEEE. V was pared by 5 bases and J by 6 bases, with 15 bases of the junction left unmatched. CDR3 amino acids: CASSSGRGAWWSGELFF. In nucleotides, the CDR3 is TGTGCCAGCAGTTCAGGGCGGGGGGCCTGGTGGTCCGGGGAGCTGTTTTTT.

The rearrangement joins TRBV5-4 to TRBJ2-7; 13 bases fit TRBD2. V was clipped by 3 bases and J by 3 bases; unmatched bases: 0. The V gene's germline CDR1 is SGHNT and CDR2 YYREEE (reference sequence). There are 14 residues in the CDR3. The CDR3 nucleotides are TGTGCCAGCAGCTGGACTAGCGGGAGCTACGAGCAGTACTTC. It translates to CASSWTSGSYEQYF.

This rearrangement joins TRBV15 to TRBJ2-7; a possible D gene is TRBD1 (6 bases). V gave up 4 bases and J gave up 5 bases, with 12 bases separating them. The CDR3 loop spans 13 amino acids. Germline V gives CDR1 LNHNV, CDR2 YYDKDF (reference sequence). CDR3 protein: CATSTRTADEQYF. In DNA, the CDR3 is TGTGCCACCAGCACTAGGACAGCCGACGAGCAGTACTTC.

The V gene is TRBV27, the J gene TRBJ2-2, with 10 bases identical to TRBD1. Germline-derived CDR1 and CDR2 are MNHEY and SMNVEV (reference sequence). The CDR3 runs 19 residues. Trimming removed 4 bases from V and 2 bases from J; junction bases left unmatched: 13. The DNA of the CDR3 is TGTGCCAGCAGTTACCTCGGACAGGGGGAACGGGTTAACACCGGGGAGCTGTTTTTT. This sequence encodes CASSYLGQGERVNTGELFF.

The chain has TRBV13 and TRBJ1-1; D possibly corresponds to TRBD1 (6 bases). The germline gives CDR1 PRHDT, CDR2 FYEKMQ (reference sequence). This CDR3 contains 17 residues. Between the trimmed V and J ends, which lost 2 bases and 1 base, there was a span of 17 bases. The CDR3 protein is CASSLRLGDRSNTEAFF. The CDR3 nucleotides are TGTGCCAGCAGCTTACGCCTTGGAGACAGGTCGAACACTGAAGCTTTCTTT. Supplemented by reference TRBV13 and TRBJ1-1, the full variable domain reads AAGVIQSPRHLIKEKRETATLKCYPIPRHDTVYWYQQGPGQDPQFLISFYEKMQSDKGSIPDRFSAQQFSDYHSELNMSSLELGDSALYFCASSLRLGDRSNTEAFFGQGTRLTVV.

This clone was observed a handful of times. The rearrangement uses TRBV6-5 and TRBJ1-5; the D gene is possibly TRBD1 (5 bases). V was pared by 7 bases and J by 6 bases, with 16 bases between. Germline V CDR1 and CDR2: MNHEY, SVGAGI. The CDR3 is made up of 14 amino acids. The CDR3 loop reads CASMRGGTGQPQHF. DNA of the CDR3: TGTGCCAGCATGCGGGGGGGAACGGGTCAGCCCCAGCATTTT.

The chain links TRBV7-2 to TRBJ2-7; 10 bases fit TRBD1. Germline V gene sequence: CDR1 SGHTA, CDR2 FQGNSA. This CDR3 spans 14 amino acids. The junction had 5 bases not matched to a gene; V was cut back by 6 bases and J by 3 bases. CDR3 protein: CASSVDRGIYEQYF. In DNA form, the CDR3 reads TGTGCCAGCAGTGTGGACAGGGGGATCTACGAGCAGTACTTC.

V gene TRBV7-8 combines with J gene TRBJ2-7; tentative D call: TRBD2 (6 bases). The CDR3 has 14 amino acids. Per germline, CDR1 SGHVS and CDR2 FQNEAQ. V dropped 5 bases and J dropped 2 bases, with 13 bases sitting between them. The CDR3 reads CASSPWGLTYEQYF. For the CDR3, the DNA is TGTGCCAGCAGCCCGTGGGGACTTACCTACGAGCAGTACTTC.

This chain connects TRBV19 to TRBJ1-1; D may be TRBD1 (6 bases). Germline-derived CDR1 and CDR2 are LNHDA and SQIVND (reference sequence). The CDR3 sequence is 13 residues long. The germline V and J ends were trimmed by 8 bases and 5 bases, with 15 bases remaining between them. The CDR3 spells CASRGLQGTEAFF. The CDR3 DNA follows: TGTGCCAGTCGAGGCTTACAGGGTACTGAAGCTTTCTTT.

The rearrangement joins TRBV5-4 to TRBJ1-4, with 7 bases fitting TRBD1. With V trimmed by 4 bases and J by 0 bases, 3 bases remained unmatched. Germline-derived CDR1 and CDR2 are SGHNT and YYREEE (reference sequence). This CDR3 region has 15 residues. CDR3 DNA sequence: TGTGCCAGCAGCCCTACAGGGGCAACTAATGAAAAACTGTTTTTT. This codes for CASSPTGATNEKLFF.

The chain is built from TRBV11-2 and TRBJ2-1; D is possibly TRBD2 (7 bases). Per the germline V gene, CDR1 is SGHAT and CDR2 is FQNNGV. Trimming removed 7 bases at V and 4 bases at J, with 14 bases between. The CDR3 runs to 14 residues. The CDR3 coding sequence is TGTGCCAGCAACGAAGGGGGGGAGTACAATGAGCAGTTCTTC. Amino acid sequence: CASNEGGEYNEQFF.

The chain couples TRBV5-6 to TRBJ2-7; D gene unclear. The CDR3 length is 14 residues. Trimming removed 4 bases from V and 2 bases from J, with 13 bases in between. Germline lookup yields CDR1 SGHDT and CDR2 YYEEEE. Here the CDR3 reads CASSLRSPPYEQYF. The CDR3 DNA sequence: TGTGCCAGCAGCCTGCGAAGTCCTCCCTACGAGCAGTACTTC.